Each of the 16 T cell receptor beta chains below was sequenced from the same sample in a study of T-cell memory formation after mild COVID-19. TCRdb called the 5' RACE reads again in MiXCR, with one record for every CDR3 protein. The profile shows roughly 150,000 distinct CDR3 sequences, 13% to 15% of them singletons. Input material: PBMCs or a T cell subset sorted from them (not recorded which). These receptor sequences come from an adult woman who had mild COVID-19 (a few samples of this study predate the infection). Cell type and time point are not known.

In its sample, this clonotype was seen many times. This chain joins TRBV2 and TRBJ1-6; D gene unclear. Per the germline V gene, CDR1 is SNHLY and CDR2 is FYNNEI. Trimming pared 7 bases from V and 4 bases from J, leaving 11 bases between. This CDR3 contains 14 residues. The CDR3 sequence is CASTFPEYNSPLHF. As DNA, the CDR3 is TGTGCCAGCACTTTCCCAGAGTATAATTCACCCCTCCACTTT.

This clonotype has a count of ten or more. CDR3 nucleotides: TGTGCCAGCAGCGGGACTAGCGGGAGGGCCGGGTCCGGGGAGCTGTTTTTT. Translating gives CASSGTSGRAGSGELFF. The chain uses TRBV7-6 and TRBJ2-2, with 16 bases identical to TRBD2. Germline V lookup: CDR1 SGHVS, CDR2 FNYEAQ. CDR3 length: 17 residues. Trimming at V came to 5 bases and at J to 6 bases, leaving 6 bases not matched to a gene.

In its sample, this clonotype was seen a few times. This chain joins TRBV27 and TRBJ2-1, with 12 bases aligning to TRBD2. With 1 base clipped from V and 7 bases from J, the junction kept 8 bases outside the gene matches. This CDR3 is built from 17 residues. Germline values: CDR1 MNHEY, CDR2 SMNVEV (reference sequence). For the CDR3, the DNA is TGTGCCAGCAGTTTATGGGGTTTAGGACTAGCGGGAAATGAGCAGTTCTTC. Amino acids: CASSLWGLGLAGNEQFF.

This chain links TRBV2 with TRBJ1-2; D gene uncertain. V lost 8 bases, J lost 2 bases, and 15 bases lay in between. The CDR3 spans 14 residues. The germline V gene encodes CDR1 SNHLY and CDR2 FYNNEI. The CDR3 loop is CASRLSRSNYGYTF. DNA of the CDR3: TGTGCCAGCCGCCTCTCTCGGTCCAACTATGGCTACACCTTC.

The chain uses TRBV30 and TRBJ2-3; no firm D call. V lost 0 bases and J lost 3, with 4 bases in between. Germline V gives CDR1 GTSNPN, CDR2 SVGIG (reference sequence). CDR3 length equals 12 residues. CDR3 residues: CAWSVGTDTQYF. The CDR3 DNA reads as TGTGCCTGGAGTGTCGGGACAGATACGCAGTATTTT.

There are a few counts of this clonotype. The chain employs TRBV5-6 and TRBJ2-7, with 7 bases that match TRBD1. The CDR3 runs to 15 residues. V lost 4 bases and J lost 2; bases outside the gene matches: 9. Germline loops: CDR1 SGHDT, CDR2 YYEEEE. Here the CDR3 DNA reads TGTGCCAGCAGCCGGGGACCGACAGGGCCCTACGAGCAGTACTTC. It is translated as CASSRGPTGPYEQYF.

The chain is built from TRBV3-1 and TRBJ2-2, with unresolved D. The germline V and J ends were trimmed by 1 base and 2 bases, with 8 bases remaining between them. There are 15 residues in the CDR3. The germline gives CDR1 LGHDT, CDR2 YNNKEL (reference sequence). The CDR3 DNA is TGTGCCAGCAGCCAAGCAGAATCAAACACCGGGGAGCTGTTTTTT. It is translated as CASSQAESNTGELFF.

This chain uses TRBV6-2 or TRBV6-3 with TRBJ2-3; D not certain. V was cut by 5 bases and J by 2 bases, with 8 bases left in between. This CDR3 has 13 amino acids. Germline CDR1 and CDR2: MNHEY and SVGEGT. The chain's CDR3 is CASSEDITDTQYF. The DNA of the CDR3 is TGTGCCAGCAGTGAAGATATCACAGATACGCAGTATTTT.

This clonotype occurred a few times. J is TRBJ1-1 and V is TRBV5-1; the D is unclear. The CDR3 covers 13 residues. With 0 bases removed from V and 7 bases from J, the gap between germline ends came to 10 bases. CDR1 is SGHRS and CDR2 is YFSETQ in the germline V gene. The CDR3 is CASSLAGPREAFF. Written as DNA, the CDR3 is TGCGCCAGCAGCTTGGCCGGGCCCCGTGAAGCTTTCTTT.

This chain connects TRBV10-2 to TRBJ2-1; TRBD2 agrees at 13 bases. CDR1 and CDR2 from the germline V gene are WSHSY and SAAADI. The length of the CDR3 is 16 residues. Trimming took 3 bases from V and 9 from J; bases not matched to a gene: 8. CDR3 bases: TGCGCCAGCAGTGACCCGGGACTAGCGGGATGGGGTGAGCAGTTCTTC. The encoded protein is CASSDPGLAGWGEQFF.

This chain links TRBV3-1 with TRBJ1-2; D might be TRBD1 (5 bases). Trimming removed 0 bases at V and 8 bases at J, with 13 bases between. CDR3 size: 14 residues. Per the germline V gene, CDR1 is LGHDT and CDR2 is YNNKEL (reference sequence). The CDR3 protein is CASSQDTPGLGYTF. CDR3 bases: TGTGCCAGCAGCCAAGATACTCCGGGACTGGGCTACACCTTC.

The J gene is TRBJ2-7, the V gene TRBV15; TRBD1 matches 8 bases. The CDR3 is made up of 12 amino acids. Unmatched junction bases numbered 3, after V lost 6 bases and J lost 5 bases. Germline values: CDR1 LNHNV, CDR2 YYDKDF (reference sequence). CDR3 DNA sequence: TGTGCCACCAGTCGACAGGGGAACGAGCAGTACTTC. Protein product: CATSRQGNEQYF. The whole variable domain, filled in from reference TRBV15 and TRBJ2-7, reads DAMVIQNPRYQVTQFGKPVTLSCSQTLNHNVMYWYQQKSSQAPKLLFHYYDKDFNNEADTPDNFQSRRPNTSFCFLDIRSPGLGDTAMYLCATSRQGNEQYFGPGTRLTVT.

This clonotype showed up just a few times. The chain is built from TRBV9 and TRBJ2-1, with 7 bases lining up with TRBD1. Germline V gene data show CDR1 as SGDLS and CDR2 as YYNGEE. V lost 2 bases to trimming and J lost 5 bases; unmatched junction nucleotides: 7. This CDR3 contains 15 residues. For the CDR3, the DNA is TGTGCCAGCAGCGTTGCAGGGGGTAGCCACAATGAGCAGTTCTTC. Translating it yields CASSVAGGSHNEQFF.

The rearrangement joins TRBV4-3 to TRBJ2-3, with D possibly being TRBD2 (5 bases). CDR1 and CDR2 (germline): LGHNA, YSLEER. The length of the CDR3 is 13 residues. The V gene lost 4 bases and the J gene lost 6 bases, with 11 bases spanning the gap. CDR3 nucleotide sequence: TGCGCCAGCAGCCCCCCGAGGGCCGATACGCAGTATTTT. Its translation is CASSPPRADTQYF.

This clonotype turned up a few times. The V and J genes are TRBV6-2 or TRBV6-3 and TRBJ2-7; 8 bases map to TRBD1. The CDR3 is made up of 14 amino acids. From germline, CDR1 is MNHEY and CDR2 SVGEGT. The junction had 8 bases not matched to a gene; V was cut back by 6 bases and J by 4 bases. The CDR3 nucleotides are TGTGCCAGCAGCCCACAGGGGGGTACGTACGAGCAGTACTTC. Protein: CASSPQGGTYEQYF.

The rearrangement links TRBV29-1 to TRBJ1-5; 7 nucleotides agree with TRBD1. This CDR3 is 14 amino acids long. The V segment lost 6 bases and the J segment 4 bases; nucleotides outside the gene matches: 9. CDR1 is SQVTM, CDR2 ANQGSEA, per germline. This CDR3 reads CSVASGQRNQPQHF. The DNA of the CDR3 is TGCAGCGTAGCTTCGGGACAGAGGAATCAGCCCCAGCATTTT.